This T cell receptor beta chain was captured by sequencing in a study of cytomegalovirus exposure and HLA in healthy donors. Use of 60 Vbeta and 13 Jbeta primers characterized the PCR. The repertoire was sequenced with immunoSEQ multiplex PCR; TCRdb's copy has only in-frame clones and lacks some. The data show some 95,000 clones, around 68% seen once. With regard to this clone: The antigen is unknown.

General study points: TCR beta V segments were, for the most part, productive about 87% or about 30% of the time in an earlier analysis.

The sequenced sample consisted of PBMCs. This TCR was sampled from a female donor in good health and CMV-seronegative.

CDR3 in amino acids: CASRPGQIFAYNEQFF. The CDR3 region has the DNA TGTGCCAGCAGACCCGGACAAATCTTCGCCTACAATGAGCAGTTCTTC. The chain is built from TRBV2 and TRBJ2-1; D is perhaps TRBD1 (5 bases). Germline V gene data show CDR1 as SNHLY and CDR2 as FYNNEI. This CDR3 spans 16 amino acids. V was pared by 6 bases and J by 2 bases, with 17 bases between.